The 21 T cell receptor beta chains reported below all come from one sample, sequenced in a study of shared clonotypes between healthy human individuals. The repertoire was sequenced with immunoSEQ multiplex PCR; TCRdb's copy has only in-frame clones and lacks some. The sample comprises millions of clones, roughly 93% of which are singletons, and 0.39% rests with the top ten. Input material: naive CD4+ T cells from PBMCs. Regarding subset: CD45RA+ positively selected. All receptors come from a man in his late teens or twenties in good health. Some clones in this sample may be carry-over from other donors' samples.

V gene TRBV2 combines with J gene TRBJ1-2; D gene uncertain. The CDR3 has 13 residues. V dropped 6 bases and J dropped 5 bases, with 13 bases sitting between them. Germline V gene lookup returns CDR1 SNHLY and CDR2 FYNNEI. In nucleotides, the CDR3 is TGTGCCAGCAGCACACAGAGAGATTATGGCTACACCTTC. Amino acids: CASSTQRDYGYTF.

The chain is built from TRBV21-1 and TRBJ2-7; TRBD2, the table's D call, was not compared with the DNA. TRBV21-1 is a pseudogene segment. The CDR3 consists of 19 residues. CDR3 sequence: CASSKRAEGSAKSSYEQYF. The CDR3 DNA follows: TGTGCCAGCAGCAAAAGGGCAGAAGGTAGCGCGAAGAGCTCCTACGAGCAGTACTTC.

The chain combines TRBV21-1 with TRBJ2-1; TRBD1 is the table's D call and was not checked against the DNA. TRBV21-1 represents a pseudogene. The CDR3 has 14 amino acids. The DNA for the CDR3 is TGTGCCAGCACCCCGATTCAGGGATACAATGAGCAGTTCTTC. Translation gives CASTPIQGYNEQFF.

J is TRBJ2-5 and V is TRBV2; 9 bases align to TRBD2. V shed 8 bases, J shed 5 bases, and the junction held 9 bases outside the gene matches. The CDR3 is 14 amino acids. The V gene's germline CDR1 is SNHLY and CDR2 FYNNEI. This CDR3 reads CASSGTSSYETQYF. The CDR3 DNA reads as TGTGCCAGCTCCGGGACTAGCTCCTACGAGACCCAGTACTTC.

This clone showed up just a few times. This sequence joins TRBV2 and TRBJ1-1, with 7 bases fitting TRBD1. Germline CDR1 SNHLY, CDR2 FYNNEI. Trimming took 8 bases from V and 1 from J; bases not matched to a gene: 4. The CDR3 contains 13 residues. The DNA for the CDR3 is TGTGCCAGCGGTGGGACAGCGAACACTGAAGCTTTCTTT. Translation gives CASGGTANTEAFF.

This chain links TRBV2 with TRBJ2-2; D ambiguous. Germline V gene lookup returns CDR1 SNHLY and CDR2 FYNNEI. Trimming removed 5 bases at V and 9 bases at J, with 16 bases between. The CDR3 is 14 residues long. The CDR3, as DNA: TGTGCCAGCAGTCAAGATGGCCCACTACGGGAGCTGTTTTTT. Protein product: CASSQDGPLRELFF. Full variable domain (outside the CDR3, taken from reference TRBV2 and TRBJ2-2): EPEVTQTPSHQVTQMGQEVILRCVPISNHLYFYWYRQILGQKVEFLVSFYNNEISEKSEIFDDQFSVERPDGSNFTLKIRSTKLEDSAMYFCASSQDGPLRELFFGEGSRLTVL.

The CDR3 reads CSVRTSGLFDEQFF. DNA for the CDR3: TGCAGCGTCCGGACTAGCGGGTTATTCGATGAGCAGTTCTTC. The chain couples TRBV29-1 to TRBJ2-1; TRBD2 matches 11 bases. CDR1 is SQVTM, CDR2 ANQGSEA, per germline. V was pared by 6 bases and J by 8 bases, with 9 bases of the junction left unmatched. CDR3 length: 14 residues.

In its sample, this clone was seen once. The rearrangement links TRBV19 to TRBJ1-3, with D tentatively TRBD1 (5 bases). Trimming pared 5 bases from V and 0 bases from J, leaving 11 bases between. The CDR3 has 15 residues. CDR1 is LNHDA, CDR2 SQIVND, per germline (reference sequence). The CDR3 coding sequence is TGTGCCAGTAGTGGGACTCACGTCTCTGGAAACACCATATATTTT. This translates into CASSGTHVSGNTIYF.

About this clone: The sample contains more than one DNA sequence encoding this CDR3. This chain links TRBV27 with TRBJ1-2, with a tentative D call TRBD1 (5 bases). The V gene lost 2 bases and the J gene lost 1 base, with 8 bases spanning the gap. The germline CDR1 and CDR2 sequences are MNHEY and SMNVEV (reference sequence). This CDR3 region has 14 residues. CDR3 residues: CASSLRQGNYGYTF. CDR3 nucleotides: TGTGCCAGCAGTTTACGGCAGGGTAACTATGGCTACACCTTC.

V usage is TRBV27 and J usage is TRBJ2-7; D perhaps matches TRBD1 (6 bases). The CDR3 is made up of 15 amino acids. Germline CDR1 is MNHEY and CDR2 is SMNVEV (reference sequence). V shed 5 bases and J shed 0 bases, with 14 bases lying between them. This chain's CDR3 is CASSRDRPRSYEQYF. For the CDR3, the DNA is TGTGCCAGCAGTCGCGACAGGCCCCGCTCCTACGAGCAGTACTTC.

The chain uses TRBV5-8 and TRBJ1-2; 7 bases are a match to TRBD1. The CDR3 contains 15 residues. V lost 1 base and J lost 2; bases outside the gene matches: 5. CDR1 and CDR2 from the germline V gene are SGHTS and YDEGEE. The CDR3 spells CASSLLGQKNYGYTF. The CDR3 nucleotides are TGTGCCAGCAGCTTGTTGGGACAGAAAAACTATGGCTACACCTTC.

The J gene is TRBJ1-2, the V gene TRBV19; TRBD1 is a possible D gene (5 bases). CDR1 and CDR2 (germline): LNHDA, SQIVND (reference sequence). Trimming removed 6 bases at V and 2 bases at J, with 25 bases between. The length of the CDR3 is 18 residues. The CDR3 nucleotides read TGTGCCAGTAGCAAAACAGGCTTTCGTAGAGACTACAACTATGGCTACACCTTC. It specifies CASSKTGFRRDYNYGYTF.

With respect to this clone: Other DNA sequences in the same sample also yield this CDR3. The chain joins TRBV18 to TRBJ2-1; D is tentatively TRBD1 or TRBD2 (5 bases each). V lost 3 bases and J lost 5, with 8 bases in between. Germline V gene sequence: CDR1 KGHSH, CDR2 LQKENI. The CDR3 is 13 residues long. CDR3 in amino acids: CASSPGADNEQFF. The CDR3 DNA is TGTGCCAGCTCACCCGGGGCCGACAATGAGCAGTTCTTC.

The gene calls are TRBV7-3 and TRBJ2-1; no clear D. V was clipped by 2 bases and J by 5 bases, with 7 bases between them. CDR1 is SGHTA and CDR2 is FQGTGA in the germline V gene. This CDR3 is 13 amino acids long. The CDR3 loop is CASSLFRDNEQFF. The CDR3 nucleotides are TGTGCCAGCAGCTTATTTCGGGACAATGAGCAGTTCTTC.

This chain uses TRBV5-1 with TRBJ2-7; TRBD2 agrees at 12 bases. Per the germline V gene, CDR1 is SGHRS and CDR2 is YFSETQ. The CDR3 is 14 residues long. V trimming: 4 bases; J trimming: 6 bases; junction bases outside the gene matches: 5. This chain's CDR3 is CASSELAGGLEQYF. The CDR3 region has the DNA TGCGCCAGCAGCGAACTAGCGGGAGGACTCGAGCAGTACTTC.

V and J are TRBV29-1 and TRBJ2-6; 8 nucleotides align to TRBD1. The V gene end was trimmed by 7 bases and the J gene end by 3 bases; junction bases not matched to a gene: 8. Germline V lookup: CDR1 SQVTM, CDR2 ANQGSEA. This CDR3 has 15 amino acids. The CDR3 region has the DNA TGCAGCGCGACGACAGGGGCGGGTGGGGCCAACGTCCTGACTTTC. Translated: CSATTGAGGANVLTF.

The genes are TRBV5-4 and TRBJ1-4, with D maybe TRBD1 (6 bases). V lost 4 bases and J lost 7, with 20 bases in between. The CDR3 totals 16 residues. CDR1 is SGHNT and CDR2 is YYREEE in the germline V gene (reference sequence). In nucleotides, the CDR3 is TGTGCCAGCAGCCAACGGAGGGGGGTCTTCGGTGAAAAACTGTTTTTT. Amino acids: CASSQRRGVFGEKLFF.

This clone was recorded a few times. CDR3 in amino acids: CASQMGTEAFF. The CDR3 nucleotides are TGTGCCAGCCAAATGGGCACTGAAGCTTTCTTT. The chain joins TRBV7-9 to TRBJ1-1; D gene unclear. Trimming pared 8 bases from V and 4 bases from J, leaving 8 bases between. The germline CDR1 and CDR2 sequences are SEHNR and FQNEAQ (reference sequence). There are 11 residues in the CDR3.

The chain has TRBV7-9 and TRBJ2-2; 10 nucleotides match TRBD1. Germline trimming cut 5 bases from V and 5 bases from J; bases unmatched to any gene: 8. Germline values: CDR1 SEHNR, CDR2 FQNEAQ (reference sequence). The CDR3 has 16 amino acids. The CDR3 here is CASSAPGQGRTGELFF. CDR3 in DNA: TGTGCCAGCAGCGCCCCGGGACAGGGGCGAACCGGGGAGCTGTTTTTT. The whole variable domain, remainder taken from reference TRBV7-9 and TRBJ2-2, is DTGVSQNPRHKITKRGQNVTFRCDPISEHNRLYWYRQTLGQGPEFLTYFQNEAQLEKSRLLSDRFSAERPKGSFSTLEIQRTEQGDSAMYLCASSAPGQGRTGELFFGEGSRLTVL.

The rearrangement uses TRBV18 and TRBJ2-6; D remains ambiguous. CDR3 length: 16 residues. Germline V gene data show CDR1 as KGHSH and CDR2 as LQKENI. V was pared by 3 bases and J by 2 bases, with 11 bases between. The CDR3 spells CASSPDRTPGANVLTF. The DNA of the CDR3 is TGTGCCAGCTCACCGGACCGAACACCTGGGGCCAACGTCCTGACTTTC.

The gene calls are TRBV6-1 and TRBJ2-7; 8 bases align to TRBD2. The germline gives CDR1 MNHNS, CDR2 SASEGT. V shed 7 bases, J shed 0 bases, and the junction held 8 bases outside the gene matches. The CDR3 is 15 residues long. CDR3 sequence (DNA): TGTGCCAGCACCCCTACCGGGACTAGCTCCTACGAGCAGTACTTC. It encodes CASTPTGTSSYEQYF.